One and the same sample provided the 25 T cell receptor beta chains below, sequenced in a study of control samples from healthy donors and cancer patients. TCRdb keeps only in-frame clones here, not all; method: immunoSEQ multiplex PCR. The sample has over 65,000 clones; roughly nine tenths are singletons. The sequencing input was PBMCs. All receptors derive from a woman in her fifties or sixties with colorectal cancer.

The V and J genes are TRBV6-6 and TRBJ2-5; TRBD1 aligns across 10 bases. The junction had 10 bases not matched to a gene; V was cut back by 5 bases and J by 4 bases. This CDR3 is 16 amino acids long. Germline V gene data show CDR1 as MNHNY and CDR2 as SVGAGI (reference sequence). The DNA for the CDR3 is TGTGCCAGCAGTCGATCGACAGGGGGCGGAAGAGAGACCCAGTACTTC. Its protein product is CASSRSTGGGRETQYF.

This clone appeared a single time. The rearrangement joins TRBV4-3 to TRBJ2-1; D is unresolved. The V gene lost 1 base and the J gene lost 4 bases, with 11 bases spanning the gap. Germline V gene sequence: CDR1 LGHNA, CDR2 YSLEER. This CDR3 is 15 amino acids long. The CDR3 spells CASSQGHLEYNEQFF. The CDR3 DNA sequence: TGCGCCAGCAGCCAAGGTCACCTGGAGTACAATGAGCAGTTCTTC.

This sequence joins TRBV27 and TRBJ1-6, with a weak D call TRBD1 (5 bases). Per germline, CDR1 MNHEY and CDR2 SMNVEV (reference sequence). V lost 2 bases to trimming and J lost 5 bases, with 13 bases between them. The CDR3 spans 16 residues. CDR3 bases: TGTGCCAGCAGTTTAGGGGCCCATCCTGATAATTCACCCCTCCACTTT. Protein product: CASSLGAHPDNSPLHF.

For the CDR3, the DNA is TGTGCCAGCTCACCAAAAAGTCGCAGGGAAACGGGAAACACCATATATTTT. It codes for CASSPKSRRETGNTIYF. This sequence joins TRBV18 and TRBJ1-3; TRBD1 might be the D (5 bases). Trimming took off 2 bases at V and 4 bases at J, with 18 bases between the two ends. CDR1 and CDR2 (germline): KGHSH, LQKENI. The CDR3 spans 17 residues.

This clone showed up just a few times. V is TRBV6-1 and J is TRBJ1-6; no firm D call. Germline lookup yields CDR1 MNHNS and CDR2 SASEGT. The V end was cut by 2 bases, the J end by 0 bases, with 17 bases between. The CDR3 extends over 19 amino acids. CDR3 DNA: TGTGCCAGCAGTGAATACGGAGGGCGACCTAGCTCCTATAATTCACCCCTCCACTTT. Protein product: CASSEYGGRPSSYNSPLHF.

This clone came up a few times. J is TRBJ1-3 and V is TRBV7-2; unclear D gene. Trimming stripped 1 base from V and 4 bases from J, with 11 bases between. The V gene's germline CDR1 is SGHTA and CDR2 FQGNSA. The length of the CDR3 is 15 residues. The DNA for the CDR3 is TGTGCCAGCAGCTTAGATGAGGGAGGCGGAAACACCATATATTTT. Protein sequence: CASSLDEGGGNTIYF.

V is TRBV29-1 and J is TRBJ2-5; maybe TRBD2 (6 bases). Germline values: CDR1 SQVTM, CDR2 ANQGSEA. The germline V and J ends were trimmed by 2 bases and 5 bases, with 9 bases remaining between them. The CDR3 sequence is 12 residues long. The CDR3 protein is CSVESGRETQYF. As DNA, the CDR3 is TGCAGCGTTGAAAGCGGGCGGGAGACCCAGTACTTC.

CDR3 in DNA: TGTGCCAGCAGCCCTCGTGGGGTCTACAATGAGCAGTTCTTC. This encodes CASSPRGVYNEQFF. This chain connects TRBV3-1 (or the pseudogene TRBV3-2) to TRBJ2-1; D is undetermined. The CDR3 extends over 14 amino acids. Germline CDR1 LGHDT, CDR2 YNNKEL (reference sequence). Trimming left V 4 bases short and J 3 bases short, with 10 bases between.

This chain uses TRBV6-5 with TRBJ1-4; 7 bases align to TRBD1. The CDR3 covers 14 residues. V was clipped by 6 bases and J by 7 bases; unmatched bases: 8. Looked up from germline, CDR1 is MNHEY and CDR2 is SVGAGI. CDR3 residues: CASRKTGTGEKLFF. CDR3 DNA: TGTGCCAGCAGAAAGACAGGGACCGGTGAAAAACTGTTTTTT.

V and J are TRBV6-2 or TRBV6-3 and TRBJ1-5; D gene unclear. Looked up from germline, CDR1 is MNHEY and CDR2 is SVGEGT. Trimming took 2 bases from V and 6 from J, leaving 14 bases between them. The CDR3 covers 15 residues. The DNA for the CDR3 is TGTGCCAGCAGTTACGACCCTCAGTCGATTCAGCCCCAGCATTTT. The encoded protein is CASSYDPQSIQPQHF.

This clone was counted only a few times. The CDR3 spells CASSYSSAMNTEAFF. The CDR3 DNA sequence: TGTGCCAGCAGTTACTCGAGTGCCATGAACACTGAAGCTTTCTTT. The chain couples TRBV6-5 to TRBJ1-1; D is unclear. The V end lost 0 bases, the J end lost 0 bases, and 8 bases lay between the germline ends. The CDR3 loop spans 15 amino acids. Germline assignment: CDR1 MNHEY and CDR2 SVGAGI.

The V gene is TRBV6-6, the J gene TRBJ1-5; TRBD1 matches 8 bases. The CDR3 extends over 15 amino acids. V lost 6 bases to trimming and J lost 7 bases; unmatched junction nucleotides: 11. Germline V gives CDR1 MNHNY, CDR2 SVGAGI (reference sequence). The CDR3 DNA sequence: TGTGCCAGCAGCTGGAAAGGACAGGGCGGACAGCCCCAGCATTTT. Translating it yields CASSWKGQGGQPQHF.

The count of this clone is one. This chain links TRBV6-5 with TRBJ2-6, with unresolved D. CDR1 is MNHEY, CDR2 SVGAGI, per germline. V lost 3 bases and J 0 bases, leaving 9 bases between the germline ends. The CDR3 sequence is 16 residues long. The CDR3 reads CASSYRRASGANVLTF. The DNA of the CDR3 is TGTGCCAGCAGTTATCGTAGGGCCTCTGGGGCCAACGTCCTGACTTTC.

This sequence joins TRBV2 and TRBJ1-1; D remains unclear. The CDR3 consists of 12 residues. Germline values: CDR1 SNHLY, CDR2 FYNNEI. V was clipped by 3 bases and J by 7 bases, with 9 bases between them. CDR3 protein: CASSDLGGEAFF. In DNA form, the CDR3 reads TGTGCCAGCAGTGATTTGGGCGGTGAAGCTTTCTTT.

The chain carries TRBV5-6 and TRBJ1-5; the D gene is possibly TRBD1 (5 bases). Trimming took off 0 bases at V and 6 bases at J, with 13 bases between the two ends. Germline V gene sequence: CDR1 SGHDT, CDR2 YYEEEE. This CDR3 is 15 amino acids long. Here the CDR3 DNA reads TGTGCCAGCAGCTTGGGGACACCTCGGGGTCAGCCCCAGCATTTT. It codes for CASSLGTPRGQPQHF.

The rearrangement uses TRBV10-1 and TRBJ2-3; 9 bases are a match to TRBD2. CDR3 length equals 16 residues. Trimming cost V 3 bases and J 1 base; bases outside gene matches: 5. Germline CDR1 and CDR2: WNHNN and SYGVQD (reference sequence). The CDR3 here is CASSDQVAGGTDTQYF. The CDR3 region has the DNA TGCGCCAGCAGTGATCAGGTAGCGGGGGGCACAGATACGCAGTATTTT.

In DNA, the CDR3 is TGTGCCAGCAGTTTAACAGGTAACGGCAATGAGCAGTTCTTC. This gives the protein CASSLTGNGNEQFF. The rearrangement joins TRBV27 to TRBJ2-1; a possible D gene is TRBD1 (5 bases). The germline V gene encodes CDR1 MNHEY and CDR2 SMNVEV (reference sequence). The V gene lost 2 bases and the J gene lost 6 bases, with 11 bases spanning the gap. The CDR3 extends over 14 amino acids.

This clone was seen only a few times. The chain couples TRBV9 to TRBJ2-5; D not resolved. The germline CDR1 and CDR2 sequences are SGDLS and YYNGEE. Between the trimmed V and J ends, which lost 1 base and 2 bases, there was a span of 9 bases. CDR3 length: 14 residues. The CDR3 nucleotides are TGTGCCAGCAGCGTAAATAGGGCTCAAGAGACCCAGTACTTC. It codes for CASSVNRAQETQYF.

The chain carries TRBV6-5 and TRBJ2-3; 8 bases fit TRBD2. The CDR3 extends over 15 amino acids. Germline values: CDR1 MNHEY, CDR2 SVGAGI. V was pared by 6 bases and J by 4 bases, with 9 bases of the junction left unmatched. The CDR3 region is CASRLRGGDADTQYF. CDR3 DNA: TGTGCCAGCAGACTCCGGGGGGGGGACGCAGATACGCAGTATTTT.

The chain joins TRBV19 to TRBJ2-3; 12 bases line up with TRBD2. The germline V gene has CDR1 LNHDA and CDR2 SQIVND (reference sequence). V lost 7 bases to trimming and J lost 5 bases; unmatched junction nucleotides: 7. This CDR3 is 15 amino acids long. The CDR3 sequence is CASTPSGGAGDTQYF. In nucleotides, the CDR3 is TGTGCCAGTACCCCTAGCGGGGGGGCGGGAGATACGCAGTATTTT.

The J gene is TRBJ1-5, the V gene TRBV7-2, with a weak D call TRBD1 (6 bases). V was clipped by 1 base and J by 3 bases, with 10 bases between them. This CDR3 is 15 amino acids long. The V gene's germline CDR1 is SGHTA and CDR2 FQGNSA. The CDR3 loop is CASSLGTALNQPQHF. The CDR3 DNA is TGTGCCAGCAGCTTAGGGACAGCCCTCAATCAGCCCCAGCATTTT.

This clone was observed a few times. The J gene is TRBJ1-1, the V gene TRBV7-3; D uncertain. Germline assignment: CDR1 SGHTA and CDR2 FQGTGA. The length of the CDR3 is 13 residues. The ends were cut back, 4 bases at V and 6 bases at J, with 12 bases in the middle. The CDR3 DNA reads TGTGCCAGCAGCTCCACGACTGGGGCTGAAGCTTTCTTT. As protein: CASSSTTGAEAFF.

The chain joins TRBV30 to TRBJ2-3; perhaps TRBD2 as D (5 bases). Germline V CDR1 and CDR2: GTSNPN, SVGIG (reference sequence). CDR3 length: 14 amino acids. The V end lost 0 bases, the J end lost 1 base, and 8 bases lay between the germline ends. DNA for the CDR3: TGTGCCTGGAGTGTATCAGCGGGCACAGATACGCAGTATTTT. Translation gives CAWSVSAGTDTQYF.

This chain connects TRBV7-2 to TRBJ1-4; 8 bases agree with TRBD1. The V gene end was trimmed by 0 bases and the J gene end by 7 bases; junction bases not matched to a gene: 4. This CDR3 comprises 15 residues. Germline V gene sequence: CDR1 SGHTA, CDR2 FQGNSA. The CDR3 DNA sequence: TGTGCCAGCAGCTTAGCGACAGGGGAAGGTGAAAAACTGTTTTTT. It codes for CASSLATGEGEKLFF.

The chain carries TRBV14 and TRBJ1-5; no definite D call. CDR1 is SGHDN and CDR2 is FVKESK in the germline V gene. CDR3 length: 13 residues. The V end lost 0 bases, the J end lost 0 bases, and 0 bases lay between the germline ends. For the CDR3, the DNA is TGTGCCAGCAGCCAAGATAGCAATCAGCCCCAGCATTTT. Protein sequence: CASSQDSNQPQHF.